This T cell receptor (beta chain) was captured by sequencing in a study of memory B cells and T cells in multiple sclerosis (dated by TCRdb to the late 2010s). About the study as a whole: In multiple sclerosis patients, the study set the TCR beta repertoires of autoproliferating peripheral T cells against those of T cells infiltrating brain lesions. Two multiple sclerosis patients were included in the TCR sequencing because brain lesions obtained at autopsy or brain-infiltrating cells obtained from biopsy were available for them.

Using the immunoSEQ Platform, TCRbeta CDR3 regions were amplified from extracted genomic DNA. The immunoSEQ assay used multiplex PCR together with high-throughput sequencing and a bioinformatics pipeline from the vendor. In the source study's methods: Non-productive sequences and CDR3s shorter than 4 amino acids were excluded, and clonotype frequencies were recalculated for each sample. In immunoSEQ Analyzer 2.0, a clonotype counted as shared when the CDR3 amino acid, V gene and J gene sequences were identical. Repertoire overlap was normalized by dividing shared clonotype counts by the product of both clone-set sizes, with the result scaled by 1000 into arbitrary units. Drawn from immuneACCESS, this table holds only the in-frame rearrangements with V and J called that TCRdb kept. Clones are partly lost; checked studies trace under half to an unresolved V gene and leave the rest unexplained. Clone size and V and J calls were adopted from that table, with D and trimming inferred from the DNA. This sample has 30,000 to 40,000 clones in its table, and about 82% of those were observed once. About 2.5% of the sample comes from the top ten.

Autoproliferating (CFSEdim) and non-proliferating (CFSEhi) T cell fractions were sequenced separately after stimulus-free culture of CFSE-labeled PBMCs. In total, more than 4x10^7 CFSE-labeled PBMCs were cultured without stimulus for under 8 days, after which replicate wells were pooled. PBMCs were labeled with around 0.45 uM CFSE and cultured without exogenous stimuli in serum-free AIM-V medium. PBMCs were isolated by Ficoll density gradient centrifugation and cryopreserved before use. Using a FACSAria III, live 7-AAD-negative cells were sorted, then washed with PBS and stored frozen at -80 degrees C as dry pellets. The full study reports these points: Clone-set sizes differed between compartments, which influenced counts of shared clonotypes and required normalization.

The germline V gene encodes CDR1 SNHLY and CDR2 FYNNEI. The CDR3, cysteine through phenylalanine, is 15 amino acids long. The sequence is cut down to CDR3 DNA, 45 bases in frame from base 1. Trimmed from V: 4 bases; trimmed from J: 1 base; junction bases lacking a gene match: 4. In the case of this clone: The specificity of this receptor is unknown. No base-level quality is on record; no much larger clone is a single base apart.

The sequence is built from TRBV2 and TRBJ1-5; TRBD1 matches 7 bases in the middle. The sequence was obtained from a human donor with multiple sclerosis. The material sequenced was PBMCs from blood kept in culture. The CDR3 region reads CASSGQGGSNQPQHF. In nucleotides, the sequence is TGTGCCAGCAGTGGCCAGGGGGGCAGCAATCAGCCCCAGCATTTT.